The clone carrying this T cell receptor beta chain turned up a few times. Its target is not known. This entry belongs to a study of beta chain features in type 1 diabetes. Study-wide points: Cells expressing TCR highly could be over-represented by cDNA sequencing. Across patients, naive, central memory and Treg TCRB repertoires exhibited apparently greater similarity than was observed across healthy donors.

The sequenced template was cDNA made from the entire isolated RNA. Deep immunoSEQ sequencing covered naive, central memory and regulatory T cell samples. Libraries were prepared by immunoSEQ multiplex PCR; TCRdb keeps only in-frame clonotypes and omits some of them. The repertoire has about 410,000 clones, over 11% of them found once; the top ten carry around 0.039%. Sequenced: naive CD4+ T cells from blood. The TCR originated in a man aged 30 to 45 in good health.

The CDR3 DNA sequence: TGTGCCAGTAGTATCTCGGACGCCACCTACGAGCAGTACTTC. Translation gives CASSISDATYEQYF. The V gene is TRBV19, the J gene TRBJ2-7; D unclear. The CDR3 has 14 amino acids. Germline V gene lookup returns CDR1 LNHDA and CDR2 SQIVND (reference sequence). The V gene lost 3 bases and the J gene lost 2 bases, with 11 bases spanning the gap.